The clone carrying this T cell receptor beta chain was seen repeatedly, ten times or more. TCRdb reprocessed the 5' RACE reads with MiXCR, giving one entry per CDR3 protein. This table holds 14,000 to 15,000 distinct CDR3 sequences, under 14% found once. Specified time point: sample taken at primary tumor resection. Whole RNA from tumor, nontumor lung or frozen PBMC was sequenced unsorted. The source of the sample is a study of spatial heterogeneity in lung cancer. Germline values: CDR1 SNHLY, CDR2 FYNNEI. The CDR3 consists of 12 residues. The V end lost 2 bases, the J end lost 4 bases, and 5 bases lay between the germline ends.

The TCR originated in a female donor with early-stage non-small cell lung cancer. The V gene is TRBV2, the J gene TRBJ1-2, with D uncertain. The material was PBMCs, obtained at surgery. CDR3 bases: TGTGCCAGCAGTGAATGGGGCTATGGCTACACCTTC. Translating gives CASSEWGYGYTF.